The T cell receptor beta chain described here comes from a study of blood T cell repertoires in COVID-19. Study summary: The origin of the acute and convalescent COVID-19 samples was the United States, Italy and Spain.

Libraries were prepared by immunoSEQ multiplex PCR; TCRdb keeps only in-frame clonotypes and omits some of them. The sample lists around 160,000 clones; around 89% were seen once. V lost 5 bases, J lost 4 bases, and 12 bases stayed unmatched. Germline loops: CDR1 SGHVS, CDR2 FQNEAQ. This CDR3 is 16 amino acids long. A single count supports this clone. Sequencing was performed on PBMCs or T cells enriched from blood (not recorded which). The V gene is TRBV7-8, the J gene TRBJ1-1, with 8 bases lining up with TRBD1. This TCR derives from a woman in her 30s with acute COVID-19. CDR3 bases: TGTGCCAGCAGCAGGGACAGGCGGATTGGTGGCACTGAAGCTTTCTTT. Translation: CASSRDRRIGGTEAFF.